The 15 T cell receptor beta chains reported below all come from one sample, sequenced in a study of cytotoxic CD8 clonotypes in ibrutinib-treated CLL listed by TCRdb under 2021. The receptor library was made with the immunoSEQ multiplex PCR assay. TCRdb took this table from immuneACCESS and kept in-frame rearrangements with V and J called. Such tables lack part of the clones; where checked against another copy, unresolved V genes explain under half of the gap, and the rest is unexplained. For this sample the table gives fewer than 400,000 clones, of which about 64% were detected only once. The ten largest account for under 8% of the sample. The source material was PBMCs, sampled after 36 months of ibrutinib treatment. The receptors derive from a human donor with chronic lymphocytic leukemia.

The count of this clone is one. The chain links TRBV6-1 to TRBJ2-7, with D unresolved. V was shortened by 2 bases and J by 0 bases, with 14 bases between the two germline ends. Germline assignment: CDR1 MNHNS and CDR2 SASEGT. The CDR3 loop spans 16 amino acids. DNA for the CDR3: TGTGCCAGCAGTGAACGGAAGATCCTCATCTCCTACGAGCAGTACTTC. Translating gives CASSERKILISYEQYF.

The DNA for the CDR3 is TGTGCCAGCAGCCCCCCTTCGGACATCCCTCACACTGAAGCTTTCTTT. Its protein product is CASSPPSDIPHTEAFF. This chain uses TRBV9 with TRBJ1-1; possibly TRBD1 for D (5 bases). Between the trimmed V and J ends, which lost 4 bases and 3 bases, there was a span of 19 bases. The CDR3 length is 16 residues. The germline V gene has CDR1 SGDLS and CDR2 YYNGEE.

V is TRBV4-1 and J is TRBJ1-2; 7 bases line up with TRBD1. Germline CDR1 and CDR2: MGHRA and YSYEKL. The CDR3 spans 14 residues. V dropped 2 bases and J dropped 6; count of bases not matched to a gene: 6. The CDR3 here is CASSQLTGRNGYTF. CDR3 sequence (DNA): TGCGCCAGCAGCCAACTGACAGGGAGAAATGGCTACACCTTC.

This clone was recorded a few times. This rearrangement joins TRBV2 to TRBJ2-7, with TRBD1 matching over 11 bases. Germline CDR1 is SNHLY and CDR2 is FYNNEI. J lost 4 bases, V lost 5 bases, and 7 bases had no gene match. The CDR3 loop spans 15 amino acids. The CDR3 protein is CASSPDRGRLYEQYF. The DNA for the CDR3 is TGTGCCAGCAGTCCGGACAGGGGGCGGCTTTACGAGCAGTACTTC.

This chain links TRBV5-1 with TRBJ1-1; D is unresolved. The CDR3 is made up of 13 amino acids. V shed 0 bases and J shed 4 bases, with 7 bases lying between them. Germline values: CDR1 SGHRS, CDR2 YFSETQ. In nucleotides, the CDR3 is TGCGCCAGCAGCTTGGTCGTGGGCACTGAAGCTTTCTTT. The encoded protein is CASSLVVGTEAFF.

This clone was picked up a small number of times. The chain employs TRBV2 and TRBJ2-6; D remains ambiguous. Germline V CDR1 and CDR2: SNHLY, FYNNEI. V was trimmed by 4 bases and J by 0 bases, leaving 16 bases between them. The CDR3 spans 18 residues. This CDR3 reads CASSGAVGSASGANVLTF. The CDR3 DNA reads TGTGCCAGCAGTGGTGCAGTTGGGTCGGCCTCTGGGGCCAACGTCCTGACTTTC. The entire variable domain, with the rest obtained from reference TRBV2 and TRBJ2-6, is as follows: EPEVTQTPSHQVTQMGQEVILRCVPISNHLYFYWYRQILGQKVEFLVSFYNNEISEKSEIFDDQFSVERPDGSNFTLKIRSTKLEDSAMYFCASSGAVGSASGANVLTFGAGSRLTVL.

This clone was found once. V usage is TRBV2 and J usage is TRBJ2-7, with D tentatively TRBD2 (6 bases). CDR1 is SNHLY and CDR2 is FYNNEI in the germline V gene. V was cut by 6 bases and J by 6 bases, with 18 bases left in between. The CDR3 totals 14 residues. The CDR3 sequence: CASSTGTPGFEQYF. The CDR3, as DNA: TGTGCCAGCAGCACCGGGACTCCCGGCTTCGAGCAGTACTTC.

The V gene is TRBV13, the J gene TRBJ2-3, with 12 bases matching TRBD2. This CDR3 has 16 amino acids. From germline, CDR1 is PRHDT and CDR2 FYEKMQ (reference sequence). V was clipped by 2 bases and J by 3 bases; unmatched bases: 3. The CDR3 DNA is TGTGCCAGCAGCTTAACTAGCGGGAGGCAAACAGATACGCAGTATTTT. Residues: CASSLTSGRQTDTQYF.

The chain employs TRBV6-4 and TRBJ2-5; either TRBD1 or TRBD2 may fit D (5 bases each). The germline V gene has CDR1 MRHNA and CDR2 SNTAGT. V was pared by 10 bases and J by 2 bases, with 14 bases between. The CDR3 totals 13 residues. The CDR3 region is CANTSGPQETQYF. CDR3 bases: TGTGCCAACACGTCGGGACCACAAGAGACCCAGTACTTC.

CDR3 sequence (DNA): TGCGCCAGCAGTGAGTTTGGGGGGGGCCCCTACGAGCAGTACTTC. As protein: CASSEFGGGPYEQYF. The V call is TRBV10-2, the J call TRBJ2-7; TRBD2 might be the D (7 bases). The CDR3 has 15 amino acids. The germline V and J ends were trimmed by 1 base and 2 bases, with 12 bases remaining between them. CDR1 is WSHSY and CDR2 is SAAADI in the germline V gene.

The chain employs TRBV18 and TRBJ2-7, with D possibly being TRBD1 or TRBD2 (6 bases each). Germline CDR1 is KGHSH and CDR2 is LQKENI. Between the trimmed V and J ends, which lost 3 bases and 2 bases, there was a span of 11 bases. This CDR3 region has 14 residues. The CDR3: CASSPVGGPYEQYF. The CDR3 DNA follows: TGTGCCAGCTCACCTGTCGGGGGCCCCTACGAGCAGTACTTC. The full variable domain, its missing parts supplied by reference TRBV18 and TRBJ2-7, is NAGVMQNPRHLVRRRGQEARLRCSPMKGHSHVYWYRQLPEEGLKFMVYLQKENIIDESGMPKERFSAEFPKEGPSILRIQQVVRGDSAAYFCASSPVGGPYEQYFGPGTRLTVT.

This clone was counted between two and nine times. The chain combines TRBV28 with TRBJ2-7; D is uncertain. Germline V gene sequence: CDR1 MDHEN, CDR2 SYDVKM. This CDR3 has 13 amino acids. The germline V and J ends were trimmed by 3 bases and 3 bases, with 9 bases remaining between them. CDR3 region: CASSLVTVYEQYF. Written as DNA, the CDR3 is TGTGCCAGCAGTTTGGTCACAGTCTACGAGCAGTACTTC.

The chain carries TRBV6-1 and TRBJ2-5; TRBD1 might be the D (5 bases). This CDR3 contains 16 residues. Looked up from germline, CDR1 is MNHNS and CDR2 is SASEGT. V was shortened by 1 base and J by 0 bases, with 12 bases between the two germline ends. This chain's CDR3 is CASSEVRVSYQETQYF. The CDR3 DNA is TGTGCCAGCAGTGAAGTCAGGGTTTCGTACCAAGAGACCCAGTACTTC.

The genes are TRBV5-6 and TRBJ1-1; no reliable D call. The CDR3 consists of 15 residues. V was pared by 6 bases and J by 1 base, with 16 bases between. Germline V gives CDR1 SGHDT, CDR2 YYEEEE. CDR3 region: CASTRPLRRNTEAFF. In nucleotides, the CDR3 is TGTGCCAGCACCCGTCCCCTTCGACGGAACACTGAAGCTTTCTTT.

V is TRBV15 and J is TRBJ2-1, with D perhaps TRBD2 (5 bases). This CDR3 is built from 13 residues. Germline V gene lookup returns CDR1 LNHNV and CDR2 YYDKDF (reference sequence). Trimming stripped 1 base from V and 15 bases from J, with 16 bases between. In DNA, the CDR3 is TGTGCCACCAGCAGAGTTTTTCCGACTATATGGTTCTTC. Residues: CATSRVFPTIWFF.